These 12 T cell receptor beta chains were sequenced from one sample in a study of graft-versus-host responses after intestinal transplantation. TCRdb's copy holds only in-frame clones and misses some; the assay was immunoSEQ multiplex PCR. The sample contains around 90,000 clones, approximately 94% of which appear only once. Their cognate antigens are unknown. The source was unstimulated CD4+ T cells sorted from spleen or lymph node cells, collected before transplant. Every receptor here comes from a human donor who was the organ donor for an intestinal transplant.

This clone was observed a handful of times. The CDR3, as DNA: TGTGCCAGCAGCTCGCCGGGACAAACTAACACTGAAGCTTTCTTT. Translation: CASSSPGQTNTEAFF. The rearrangement links TRBV5-6 to TRBJ1-1, with D maybe TRBD1 (6 bases). The CDR3 has 15 amino acids. CDR1 SGHDT and CDR2 YYEEEE come from the germline V gene. V gave up 3 bases and J gave up 2 bases, with 14 bases separating them.

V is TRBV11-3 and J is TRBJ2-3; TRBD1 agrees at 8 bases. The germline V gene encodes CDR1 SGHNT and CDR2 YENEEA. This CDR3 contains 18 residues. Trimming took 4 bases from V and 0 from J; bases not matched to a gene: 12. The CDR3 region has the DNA TGTGCCAGCAGCTCCCGGGGTGGACAGGGTATGAGCACAGATACGCAGTATTTT. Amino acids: CASSSRGGQGMSTDTQYF.

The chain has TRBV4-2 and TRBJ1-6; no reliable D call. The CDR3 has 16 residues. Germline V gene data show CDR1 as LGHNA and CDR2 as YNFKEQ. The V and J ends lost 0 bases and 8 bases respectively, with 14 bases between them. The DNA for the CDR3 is TGTGCCAGCAGCCAAGATGGACTGGCGTCGGATTCACCCCTCCACTTT. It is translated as CASSQDGLASDSPLHF.

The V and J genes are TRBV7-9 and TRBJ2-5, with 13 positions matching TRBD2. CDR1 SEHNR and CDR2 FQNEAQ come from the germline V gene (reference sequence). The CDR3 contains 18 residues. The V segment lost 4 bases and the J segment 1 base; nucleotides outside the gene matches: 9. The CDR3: CASSSGTSGIIGQETQYF. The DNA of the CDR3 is TGTGCCAGCAGCTCGGGGACTAGCGGGATCATAGGCCAAGAGACCCAGTACTTC.

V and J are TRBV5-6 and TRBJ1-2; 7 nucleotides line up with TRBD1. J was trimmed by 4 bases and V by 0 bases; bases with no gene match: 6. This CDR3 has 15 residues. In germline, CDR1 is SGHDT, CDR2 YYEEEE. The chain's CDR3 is CASSLAGQLAYGYTF. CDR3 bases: TGTGCCAGCAGCTTGGCGGGACAGCTTGCCTATGGCTACACCTTC.

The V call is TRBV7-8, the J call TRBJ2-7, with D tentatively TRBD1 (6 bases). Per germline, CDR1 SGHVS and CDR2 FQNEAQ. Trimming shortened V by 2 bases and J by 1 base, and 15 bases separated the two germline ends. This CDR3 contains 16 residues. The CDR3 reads CASSLPGAPISYEQYF. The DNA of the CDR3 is TGTGCCAGCAGCTTACCAGGGGCCCCTATTTCCTACGAGCAGTACTTC.

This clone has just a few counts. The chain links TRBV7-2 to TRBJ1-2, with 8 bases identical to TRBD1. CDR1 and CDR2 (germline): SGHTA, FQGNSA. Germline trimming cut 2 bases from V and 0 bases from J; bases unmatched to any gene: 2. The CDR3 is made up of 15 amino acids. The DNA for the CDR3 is TGTGCCAGCAGCTTACAGGGGGCGACTAACTATGGCTACACCTTC. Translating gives CASSLQGATNYGYTF.

The CDR3 spells CASAVHNQPQHF. CDR3 bases: TGTGCCAGCGCGGTCCACAATCAGCCCCAGCATTTT. The chain employs TRBV28 and TRBJ1-5; unclear D gene. This CDR3 region has 12 residues. The V end lost 8 bases, the J end lost 3 bases, and 8 bases lay between the germline ends. The germline V gene encodes CDR1 MDHEN and CDR2 SYDVKM.

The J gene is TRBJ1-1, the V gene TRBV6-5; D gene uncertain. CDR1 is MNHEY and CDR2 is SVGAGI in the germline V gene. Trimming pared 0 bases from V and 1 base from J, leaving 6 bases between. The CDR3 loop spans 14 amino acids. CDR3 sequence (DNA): TGTGCCAGCAGTTACTCTCCAGGGAACACTGAAGCTTTCTTT. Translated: CASSYSPGNTEAFF.

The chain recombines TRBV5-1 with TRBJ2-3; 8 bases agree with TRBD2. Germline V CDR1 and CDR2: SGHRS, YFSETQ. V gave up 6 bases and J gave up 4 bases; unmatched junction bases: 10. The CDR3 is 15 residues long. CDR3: CASIDPGGRPDTQYF. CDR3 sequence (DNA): TGCGCCAGCATTGATCCGGGGGGGAGGCCAGATACGCAGTATTTT.

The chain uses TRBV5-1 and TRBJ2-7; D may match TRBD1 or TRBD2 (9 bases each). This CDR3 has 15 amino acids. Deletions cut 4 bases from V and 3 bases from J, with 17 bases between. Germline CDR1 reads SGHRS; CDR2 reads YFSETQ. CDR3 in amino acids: CASSAGGTGSYEQYF. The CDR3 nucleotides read TGCGCCAGCAGCGCGGGGGGGACAGGGAGCTACGAGCAGTACTTC. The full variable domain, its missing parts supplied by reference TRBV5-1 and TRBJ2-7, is KAGVTQTPRYLIKTRGQQVTLSCSPISGHRSVSWYQQTPGQGLQFLFEYFSETQRNKGNFPGRFSGRQFSNSRSEMNVSTLELGDSALYLCASSAGGTGSYEQYFGPGTRLTVT.

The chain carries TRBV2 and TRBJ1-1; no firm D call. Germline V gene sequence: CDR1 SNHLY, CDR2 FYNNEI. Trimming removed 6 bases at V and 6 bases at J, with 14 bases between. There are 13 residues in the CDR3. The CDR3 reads CASSLRDTAEAFF. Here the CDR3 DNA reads TGTGCCAGCAGCCTCCGAGACACGGCTGAAGCTTTCTTT. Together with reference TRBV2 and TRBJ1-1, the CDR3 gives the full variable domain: EPEVTQTPSHQVTQMGQEVILRCVPISNHLYFYWYRQILGQKVEFLVSFYNNEISEKSEIFDDQFSVERPDGSNFTLKIRSTKLEDSAMYFCASSLRDTAEAFFGQGTRLTVV.